The T cell receptor beta chain under discussion was sequenced for a study of T-cell memory formation after mild COVID-19. Study overall: TCR clusters were mostly donor specific. General observations from the study: Detection of some responders pre-infection suggested pre-existing cross-reactive memory T cells participated. Shrinking CD4+ clones resided mostly in CM and EM, and CD8+ ones in EMRA. Second-wave clones with a day 37 peak had unconfirmed SARS-CoV-2 specificity.

One entry per CDR3 protein results from TCRdb running MiXCR on the 5' RACE reads. The sample comprises roughly 190,000 distinct CDR3 sequences, around 18% of which are singletons, and roughly 2.3% rests with the top ten. This CDR3 region has 13 residues. Trimming left V 7 bases short and J 2 bases short, with 10 bases between. Germline CDR1 KGHDR, CDR2 SFDVKD. On this clonotype: The antigen is unknown.

J is TRBJ2-5 and V is TRBV24-1, with D possibly called TRBD1 or TRBD2 (5 bases each). This sequence originates from an adult woman who had mild COVID-19 (a few samples of this study predate the infection). Cell type and time point are not known. Sequencing was performed on PBMCs or a T cell subset sorted from them (not recorded which). The CDR3 DNA reads as TGTGCCACCAGCTTTGGGGGTCAAGAGACCCAGTACTTC. Encoded protein: CATSFGGQETQYF.